This T cell receptor (beta chain) was captured by sequencing in a study of T cells in Graves' hyperthyroidism and ophthalmopathy. Across the whole study: Peripheral blood was secured at the point of initial diagnosis, before any treatment.

Clinical symptoms, serum thyroxine, TRAb, thyroid ultrasound and orbital computed tomography established diagnosis. Source material for PBMCs was around 10 ml fresh peripheral blood. Amplified TCR beta CDR3 regions derived from RNA transcripts. With the HTBI primer set, the TCR CDR3 went through a first round of RT-PCR. TCRdb fed the multiplex PCR reads into MiXCR, producing one record per CDR3 protein. The sample lists around 500,000 distinct CDR3 sequences; roughly 23% were seen once. This clonotype was counted only a few times. What it recognizes is unknown. Broader study findings: Clonotypes that were expanded in thyroid above 0.001 mostly appeared in blood too.

V was clipped by 3 bases and J by 3 bases, with 11 bases between them. The germline V gene encodes CDR1 SEHNR and CDR2 FQNEAQ (reference sequence). The CDR3 totals 15 residues. The source is a woman aged 65 to 85 with Graves' ophthalmopathy. The sample consisted of blood. This chain links TRBV7-9 with TRBJ1-4, with D possibly TRBD1 on 5 matching bases. This CDR3 is CASSFGGGPNEKLFF. The CDR3 nucleotides are TGTGCCAGCAGCTTCGGGGGAGGTCCTAATGAAAAACTGTTTTTT.